The present T cell receptor beta chain was sequenced within a study of CD8+CD57+ T cells in acquired aplastic anemia. Study-wide background: Sorted CD4+ and CD8+ cells yielded DNA averaging around 3 ug.

All sequencing subjects had displayed CD8+CD57+ cell expansion on flow cytometry. Every patient was diagnosed with severe acquired aplastic anemia. Genomic DNA was employed as the template in profiling TCR beta VDJ and CDR3. TCRdb recomputed calls from the reads with MiXCR, one row per CDR3 protein. The data show fewer than 300,000 distinct CDR3 sequences, roughly 82% seen once. Study-wide points: Both patients and controls carried the same twenty-nine CD8+ CDR3 sequences.

A note on this clonotype: The antigen remains undetermined.

Germline V gene lookup returns CDR1 MGHDK and CDR2 SYGVNS. Deletions cut 6 bases from V and 4 bases from J, with 15 bases between. The CDR3 contains 15 residues. The source is a human donor with aplastic anemia. Sequenced input: sorted CD4+, CD8+, or CD8+CD57+ T cells (not recorded which) from PBMCs. The chain links TRBV25-1 to TRBJ2-2, with D tentatively TRBD2 (5 bases). CDR3 bases: TGTGCCAGCAGAGACGAAATCGGACTCACCGGGGAGCTGTTTTTT. Its protein is CASRDEIGLTGELFF.